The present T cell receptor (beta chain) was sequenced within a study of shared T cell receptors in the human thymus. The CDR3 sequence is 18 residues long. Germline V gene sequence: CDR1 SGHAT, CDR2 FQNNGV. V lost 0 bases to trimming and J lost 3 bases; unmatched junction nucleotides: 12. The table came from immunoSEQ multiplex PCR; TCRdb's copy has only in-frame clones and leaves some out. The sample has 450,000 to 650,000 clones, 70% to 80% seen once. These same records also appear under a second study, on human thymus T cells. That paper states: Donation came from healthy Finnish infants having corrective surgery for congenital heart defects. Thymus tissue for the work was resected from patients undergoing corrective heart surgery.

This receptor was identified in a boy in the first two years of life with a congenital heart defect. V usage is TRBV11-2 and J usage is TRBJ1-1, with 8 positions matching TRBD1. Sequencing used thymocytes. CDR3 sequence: CASSLDRIGQGQYTEAFF. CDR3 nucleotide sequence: TGTGCCAGCAGCTTAGATCGGATAGGACAGGGACAATACACTGAAGCTTTCTTT.